This T cell receptor (beta chain) is drawn from a study of monozygotic twins with inflammatory bowel disease. Turning to this clonotype: Antigen unknown.

Study outcomes and limitations: Twins with IBD had fewer clonotypes in common with others than healthy twins, particularly during disease activity.

The germline gives CDR1 MNHNS, CDR2 SASEGT. The CDR3 covers 15 residues. TCRdb re-called the 5' RACE reads and gives one entry per CDR3 protein, without DNA. This table holds a few hundred thousand distinct CDR3 sequences. The origin of this receptor is a human donor with ulcerative colitis or Crohn's disease, or a healthy co-twin of an affected twin (not recorded which). The chain joins TRBV6-1 to TRBJ2-3; TCRdb calls TRBD1, which cannot be checked without DNA. Sequencing input: blood. The CDR3 spells CASTRTGTSTDTQYF.